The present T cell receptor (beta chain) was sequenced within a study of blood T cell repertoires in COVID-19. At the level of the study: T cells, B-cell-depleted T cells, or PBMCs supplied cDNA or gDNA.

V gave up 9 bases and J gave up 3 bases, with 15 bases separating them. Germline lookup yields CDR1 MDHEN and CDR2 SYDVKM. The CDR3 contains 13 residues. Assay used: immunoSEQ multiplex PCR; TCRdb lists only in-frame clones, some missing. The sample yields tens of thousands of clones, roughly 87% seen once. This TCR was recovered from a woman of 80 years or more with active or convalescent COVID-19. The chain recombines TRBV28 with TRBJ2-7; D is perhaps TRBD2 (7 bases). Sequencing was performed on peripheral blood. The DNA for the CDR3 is TGTGCCAGTCTAAGGGGGGGAAACTACGAGCAGTACTTC. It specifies CASLRGGNYEQYF.